The next 9 T cell receptor beta chains were all read from a single sample in a study of OX40 agonist ivuxolimab in advanced cancers. TCRdb keeps only in-frame clones here, not all; method: immunoSEQ multiplex PCR. The sample comprises over 55,000 clones, more than 80% of which are singletons, and less than 14% rests with the top ten. The sequencing used CD4+ or CD8+ T cells sorted from blood, collected in a trial of the OX40 agonist ivuxolimab. The receptors here all came from an adult with an advanced solid tumor such as melanoma, head and neck, liver or kidney cancer.

This clone was seen once. The chain uses TRBV6-5 and TRBJ2-1, with a weak D call TRBD1 (6 bases). The CDR3 consists of 15 residues. The V gene's germline CDR1 is MNHEY and CDR2 SVGAGI. The ends were cut back, 6 bases at V and 5 bases at J, with 17 bases in the middle. Here the CDR3 DNA reads TGTGCCAGCAGCCGACCCCAGGGACATAACAATGAGCAGTTCTTC. It translates to CASSRPQGHNNEQFF.

The rearrangement joins TRBV5-6 to TRBJ1-5, with 7 bases that match TRBD1. The length of the CDR3 is 14 residues. V shed 0 bases and J 6 bases; nucleotides not matched to a gene: 3. The V gene's germline CDR1 is SGHDT and CDR2 YYEEEE. The CDR3 region is CASSLGQGGQPQHF. The CDR3 DNA is TGTGCCAGCAGCTTGGGACAGGGTGGTCAGCCCCAGCATTTT.

The V and J genes are TRBV11-2 and TRBJ2-7; 9 nucleotides line up with TRBD1. CDR1 is SGHAT and CDR2 is FQNNGV in the germline V gene. V lost 5 bases, J lost 4 bases, and 3 bases stayed unmatched. The CDR3 contains 13 residues. CDR3 coding DNA: TGTGCCAGCAGCCCGGGACAGGGTTACGAGCAGTACTTC. It translates to CASSPGQGYEQYF.

The gene calls are TRBV5-6 and TRBJ2-3; D perhaps matches TRBD1 (5 bases). CDR1 is SGHDT and CDR2 is YYEEEE in the germline V gene. The CDR3 loop spans 15 amino acids. Trimming stripped 3 bases from V and 5 bases from J, with 16 bases between. The CDR3 coding sequence is TGTGCCAGCAGCTGGCAGGGCGGTGGCGGAGATACGCAGTATTTT. It specifies CASSWQGGGGDTQYF.

CDR3: CASSQEGEEWETQYF. The CDR3 DNA sequence: TGCGCCAGCAGCCAAGAAGGCGAAGAATGGGAGACCCAGTACTTC. This rearrangement joins TRBV4-1 to TRBJ2-5; D not resolved. This CDR3 is built from 15 residues. CDR1 and CDR2 (germline): MGHRA, YSYEKL. The germline V and J ends were trimmed by 0 bases and 5 bases, with 13 bases remaining between them.

This chain links TRBV6-1 with TRBJ2-5, with a possible D match to TRBD2 (5 bases). The germline V gene has CDR1 MNHNS and CDR2 SASEGT. V shed 2 bases and J shed 5 bases, with 6 bases lying between them. CDR3 length: 12 amino acids. CDR3 bases: TGTGCCAGCAGTGAAAGGAGGGAGACCCAGTACTTC. It translates to CASSERRETQYF.

The chain links TRBV19 to TRBJ2-7; 13 bases are a match to TRBD2. V lost 7 bases to trimming and J lost 3 bases; unmatched junction nucleotides: 6. The CDR3 is 15 residues long. Per germline, CDR1 LNHDA and CDR2 SQIVND (reference sequence). CDR3 residues: CASTSGTSGIYEQYF. DNA of the CDR3: TGTGCCAGTACCTCGGGGACTAGCGGGATCTACGAGCAGTACTTC.

V is TRBV28 and J is TRBJ2-1; D possibly corresponds to TRBD1 (6 bases). The CDR3 length is 15 residues. Germline V gene data show CDR1 as MDHEN and CDR2 as SYDVKM. Trimming took off 5 bases at V and 1 base at J, with 12 bases between the two ends. The CDR3 spells CASSPGQFSYNEQFF. The DNA of the CDR3 is TGTGCCAGCAGTCCCGGACAGTTTTCCTACAATGAGCAGTTCTTC.

This clone was detected once. The genes are TRBV6-6 and TRBJ2-1, with TRBD1 matching 12 bases. CDR1 is MNHNY and CDR2 is SVGAGI in the germline V gene (reference sequence). Trimming removed 5 bases from V and 2 bases from J; junction bases left unmatched: 1. There are 15 residues in the CDR3. The CDR3 region is CASSRDRGPYNEQFF. The CDR3 DNA reads as TGTGCCAGCAGTCGGGACAGGGGGCCCTACAATGAGCAGTTCTTC.